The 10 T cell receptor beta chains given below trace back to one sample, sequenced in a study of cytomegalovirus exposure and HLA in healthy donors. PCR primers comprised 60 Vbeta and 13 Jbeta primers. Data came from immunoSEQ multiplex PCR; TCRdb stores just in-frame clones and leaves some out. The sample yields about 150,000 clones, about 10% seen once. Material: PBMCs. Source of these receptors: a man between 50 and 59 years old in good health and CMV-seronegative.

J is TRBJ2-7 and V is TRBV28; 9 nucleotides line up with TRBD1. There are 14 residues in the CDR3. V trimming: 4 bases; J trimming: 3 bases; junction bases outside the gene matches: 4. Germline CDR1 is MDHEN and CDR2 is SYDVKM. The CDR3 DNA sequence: TGTGCCAGCAGTTCCCGGGACAGGGTCTACGAGCAGTACTTC. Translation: CASSSRDRVYEQYF.

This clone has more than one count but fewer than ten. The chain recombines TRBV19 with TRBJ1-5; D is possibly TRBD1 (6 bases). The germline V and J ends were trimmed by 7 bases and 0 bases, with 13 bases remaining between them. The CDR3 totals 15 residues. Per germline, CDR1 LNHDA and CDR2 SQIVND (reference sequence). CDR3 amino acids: CASKVGQNSNQPQHF. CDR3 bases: TGTGCCAGTAAGGTAGGACAGAATAGCAATCAGCCCCAGCATTTT.

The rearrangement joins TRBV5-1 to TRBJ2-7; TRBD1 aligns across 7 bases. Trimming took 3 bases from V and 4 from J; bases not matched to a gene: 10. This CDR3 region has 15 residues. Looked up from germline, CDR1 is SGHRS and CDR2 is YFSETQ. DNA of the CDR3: TGCGCCAGCAGCTCGGTACCGGGACAGATATACGAGCAGTACTTC. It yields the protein CASSSVPGQIYEQYF.

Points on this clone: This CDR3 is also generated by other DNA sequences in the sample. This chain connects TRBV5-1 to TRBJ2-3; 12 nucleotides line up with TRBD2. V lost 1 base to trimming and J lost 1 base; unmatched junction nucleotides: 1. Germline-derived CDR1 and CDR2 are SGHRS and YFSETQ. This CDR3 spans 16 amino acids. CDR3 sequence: CASSLRLAGGTDTQYF. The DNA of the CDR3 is TGCGCCAGCAGCTTGCGACTAGCGGGGGGCACAGATACGCAGTATTTT.

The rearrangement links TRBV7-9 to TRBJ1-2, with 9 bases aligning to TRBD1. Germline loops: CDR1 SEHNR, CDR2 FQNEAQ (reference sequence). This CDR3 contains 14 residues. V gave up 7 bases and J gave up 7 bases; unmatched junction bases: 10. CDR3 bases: TGTGCCAGCAAACCTCGGGACAGGGATTTTGGCTACACCTTC. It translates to CASKPRDRDFGYTF.

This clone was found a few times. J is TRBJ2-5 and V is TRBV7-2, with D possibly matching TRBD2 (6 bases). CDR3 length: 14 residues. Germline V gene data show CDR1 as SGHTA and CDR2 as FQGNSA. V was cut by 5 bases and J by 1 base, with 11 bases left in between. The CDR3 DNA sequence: TGTGCCAGCAGCCTAAGCGGGTTCCAAGAGACCCAGTACTTC. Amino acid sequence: CASSLSGFQETQYF.

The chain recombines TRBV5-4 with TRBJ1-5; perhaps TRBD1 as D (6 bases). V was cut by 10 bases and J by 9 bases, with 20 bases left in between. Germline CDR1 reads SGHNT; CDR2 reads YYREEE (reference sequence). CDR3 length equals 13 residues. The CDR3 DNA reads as TGTGCCCTCAGGACACAGGGAGGGCTGCCCCAGCATTTT. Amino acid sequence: CALRTQGGLPQHF.

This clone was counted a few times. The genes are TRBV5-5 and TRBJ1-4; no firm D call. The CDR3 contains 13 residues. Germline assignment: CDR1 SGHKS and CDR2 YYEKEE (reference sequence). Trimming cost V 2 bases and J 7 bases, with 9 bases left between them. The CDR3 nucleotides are TGTGCCAGCAGCTTCCAGGAAGTTGAAAAACTGTTTTTT. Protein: CASSFQEVEKLFF.

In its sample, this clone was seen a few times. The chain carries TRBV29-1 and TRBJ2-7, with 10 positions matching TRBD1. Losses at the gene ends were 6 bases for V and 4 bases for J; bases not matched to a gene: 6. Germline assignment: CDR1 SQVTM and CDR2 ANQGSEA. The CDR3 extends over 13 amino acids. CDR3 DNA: TGCAGCGTGGCCCGGGACAGGGGTTACGAGCAGTACTTC. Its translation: CSVARDRGYEQYF.

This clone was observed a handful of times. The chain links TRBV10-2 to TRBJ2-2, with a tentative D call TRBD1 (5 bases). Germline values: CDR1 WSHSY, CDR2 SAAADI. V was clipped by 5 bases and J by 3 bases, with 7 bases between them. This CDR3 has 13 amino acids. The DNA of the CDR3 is TGCGCCAGCAGTCAGGGTTACACCGGGGAGCTGTTTTTT. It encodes CASSQGYTGELFF.